This TCR beta chain was found in a study of shared clonotypes between healthy human individuals. Of note for this clone: Its antigen is unidentified. This sample includes further DNA sequences coding for the same CDR3.

Naive-designated CD8 cells lacked CD45RO, were positively enriched for CCR7, and omitted terminally differentiated effector memory CD45RA+ cells. Every subset's genomic DNA went evenly onto several immunoSEQ plates. Sequencing was performed with immunoSEQ multiplex PCR; in TCRdb, only in-frame clones are kept and a portion is missing. The data hold about 820,000 clones, with over 90% observed a single time. Regarding the study as a whole: Blood alone was sampled, and tissue repertoires likely differ. Limitation of the genetic and exposure-history diversity represented came from the few donors.

CDR1 SQVTM and CDR2 ANQGSEA come from the germline V gene. The trim removed 7 bases at V and 0 bases at J, leaving 4 bases unmatched. This CDR3 contains 13 residues. The sequencing sample was made of naive CD8+ T cells sorted from blood. This TCR was recovered from a man aged 25 to 40 in good health. The chain has TRBV29-1 and TRBJ2-7; 9 positions agree with TRBD1. The CDR3 reads CSAGTGLSYEQYF. The CDR3 nucleotides are TGCAGCGCCGGGACAGGGCTCTCCTACGAGCAGTACTTC.